This T cell receptor beta chain was captured by sequencing in a study of monozygotic twins with cystic fibrosis. Overall study findings and caveats: Nucleotide-identical clonotype sharing was significantly higher within monozygotic CF twin pairs than between unrelated CF individuals.

Repertoires were generated with immunoSEQ multiplex PCR, while TCRdb's copy carries only in-frame clones and drops some. The sample yields tens of thousands of clones, around nine tenths seen once. In regard to this clone: As yet, its antigen is unknown.

Germline assignment: CDR1 SGHDT and CDR2 YYEEEE. The V end lost 4 bases, the J end lost 10 bases, and 9 bases lay between the germline ends. The CDR3 runs to 11 residues. The clonotype comes from a girl aged 2-9 years with cystic fibrosis. The sequenced material came from blood. The J gene is TRBJ2-1, the V gene TRBV5-6; the D gene is possibly TRBD1 (6 bases). In DNA form, the CDR3 reads TGTGCCAGCAGCGCCGGGACAGAGCAGTTCTTC. Residues: CASSAGTEQFF.